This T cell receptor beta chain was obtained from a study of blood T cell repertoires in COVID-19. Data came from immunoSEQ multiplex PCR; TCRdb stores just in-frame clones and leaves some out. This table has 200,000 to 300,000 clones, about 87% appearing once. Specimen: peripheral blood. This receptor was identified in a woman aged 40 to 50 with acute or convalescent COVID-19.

The CDR3 sequence: CASSFPGTGDTGELFF. In nucleotides, the CDR3 is TGTGCCAGCAGCTTCCCCGGGACAGGGGACACCGGGGAGCTGTTTTTT. V is TRBV21-1 and J is TRBJ2-2; TRBD1, the table's D call, was not compared with the DNA. TRBV21-1 is a pseudogene segment. There are 16 residues in the CDR3.